The 24 T cell receptor beta chains in this list originate from one sample, sequenced in a study of PD-1 blockade in classical Hodgkin lymphoma. Time point noted: cycle 4 day 1 (C4D1), after 6 weeks of nivolumab. There was relapse after autologous stem cell transplantation in every patient, and there was variation in brentuximab vedotin exposure. Sequenced by immunoSEQ multiplex PCR; TCRdb stores in-frame clones only, minus some. The sample contains approximately 45,000 clones, 60% to 75% of which appear only once. The sample was peripheral blood mononuclear cells (PBMCs), taken before the fourth cycle of nivolumab. These receptor sequences come from a human donor with classical Hodgkin lymphoma.

This clone was seen once. The chain's CDR3 is CASSVVSGSTGELFF. The CDR3 DNA follows: TGTGCCAGCAGCGTAGTTAGCGGGAGCACCGGGGAGCTGTTTTTT. This sequence joins TRBV9 and TRBJ2-2; the match to TRBD2 covers 9 bases. The ends lost 0 bases at V and 4 bases at J; junction bases unmatched: 1. The germline CDR1 and CDR2 sequences are SGDLS and YYNGEE. The CDR3 covers 15 residues. The whole variable domain, filled in from reference TRBV9 and TRBJ2-2, reads DSGVTQTPKHLITATGQRVTLRCSPRSGDLSVYWYQQSLDQGLQFLIQYYNGEERAKGNILERFSAQQFPDLHSELNLSSLELGDSALYFCASSVVSGSTGELFFGEGSRLTVL.

This chain joins TRBV27 and TRBJ2-7; D is unclear. Germline V gene sequence: CDR1 MNHEY, CDR2 SMNVEV (reference sequence). V gave up 3 bases and J gave up 1 base, with 13 bases separating them. This CDR3 is 15 amino acids long. CDR3 in amino acids: CASSFLPFPSYEQYF. Here the CDR3 DNA reads TGTGCCAGCAGTTTCTTACCTTTCCCGTCCTACGAGCAGTACTTC.

The chain recombines TRBV19 with TRBJ2-2; no clear D gene. The V gene lost 7 bases and the J gene lost 6 bases, with 12 bases spanning the gap. The CDR3 spans 13 residues. Germline CDR1 reads LNHDA; CDR2 reads SQIVND (reference sequence). CDR3 nucleotides: TGTGCCAGTAAAGAGTTTAACGCCGGGGAGCTGTTTTTT. Translated, it gives CASKEFNAGELFF.

This clone is a singleton in its sample. The V call is TRBV7-2, the J call TRBJ2-5, with 8 nucleotides matching TRBD2. The germline V gene encodes CDR1 SGHTA and CDR2 FQGNSA. Trimming removed 8 bases from V and 1 base from J; junction bases left unmatched: 3. CDR3 size: 13 residues. In DNA, the CDR3 is TGTGCCAGCGCGGGAGGTCCCCAAGAGACCCAGTACTTC. Its protein is CASAGGPQETQYF.

The chain joins TRBV20-1 to TRBJ2-1; D ambiguous. Germline loops: CDR1 DFQATT, CDR2 SNEGSKA (reference sequence). The CDR3 extends over 11 amino acids. The germline V and J ends were trimmed by 3 bases and 4 bases, with 4 bases remaining between them. CDR3 bases: TGCAGTGCTAGTCTTTACAATGAGCAGTTCTTC. This sequence encodes CSASLYNEQFF.

This chain joins TRBV7-2 and TRBJ2-7; 12 bases fit TRBD2. CDR3 size: 16 residues. J was trimmed by 3 bases and V by 4 bases; bases with no gene match: 7. Germline CDR1 SGHTA, CDR2 FQGNSA. The chain's CDR3 is CASSSPRTSGNYEQYF. The CDR3 nucleotides read TGTGCCAGCAGCTCCCCGAGGACTAGCGGGAACTACGAGCAGTACTTC.

In regard to this clone: A read error may account for a junction end that differs from germline. This chain links TRBV27 with TRBJ2-3, with 7 bases lining up with TRBD2. Per germline, CDR1 MNHEY and CDR2 SMNVEV (reference sequence). This CDR3 has 15 residues. This CDR3 is CASSLTSWGTDTQYF. DNA for the CDR3: TGTGCCAGCAGTTTGACTAGCTGGGGCACAGACACGCAGTATTTT.

The rearrangement uses TRBV27 and TRBJ2-2; 13 bases map to TRBD2. The length of the CDR3 is 21 residues. In germline, CDR1 is MNHEY, CDR2 SMNVEV (reference sequence). Trimming at V came to 2 bases and at J to 6 bases, leaving 18 bases not matched to a gene. DNA for the CDR3: TGTGCCAGCAGTTTAAGACCCTATGCACTAGCGGGAGGGCCCTATCCCGGGGAGCTGTTTTTT. It is translated as CASSLRPYALAGGPYPGELFF.

The chain is built from TRBV7-2 and TRBJ2-7, with TRBD2 matching over 8 bases. The V gene's germline CDR1 is SGHTA and CDR2 FQGNSA. With 1 base clipped from V and 3 bases from J, the junction kept 8 bases outside the gene matches. This CDR3 contains 16 residues. The CDR3 DNA follows: TGTGCCAGCAGCTTAGAAATGGCGGGGGGTCTCTACGAGCAGTACTTC. This sequence encodes CASSLEMAGGLYEQYF.

This clone was counted only a few times. This chain connects TRBV5-1 to TRBJ2-2; perhaps TRBD1 as D (5 bases). This CDR3 has 13 residues. Germline lookup yields CDR1 SGHRS and CDR2 YFSETQ. V was shortened by 4 bases and J by 8 bases, with 12 bases between the two germline ends. CDR3 bases: TGCGCCAGCAGCCAGGACAAGCTAGGGGAGCTGTTTTTT. Translation: CASSQDKLGELFF.

The chain joins TRBV10-2 to TRBJ2-3; 11 nucleotides agree with TRBD2. The CDR3 is made up of 17 amino acids. The V and J ends lost 8 bases and 1 base, in that order; junction bases with no gene match: 11. The germline CDR1 and CDR2 sequences are WSHSY and SAAADI. CDR3 DNA sequence: TGCGCCAGCGTTTTTTTTGCTAGCGGGGGGCGCACAGATACGCAGTATTTT. The encoded protein is CASVFFASGGRTDTQYF.

This clone was observed many times. CDR3: CASSLVRDGYGYTF. The CDR3 bases are TGTGCCAGCAGCTTAGTCCGGGACGGGTATGGCTACACCTTC. The chain is built from TRBV6-6 and TRBJ1-2; maybe TRBD1 (5 bases). V was cut by 6 bases and J by 5 bases, with 16 bases left in between. The CDR3 length is 14 residues. CDR1 is MNHNY and CDR2 is SVGAGI in the germline V gene (reference sequence).

The chain is built from TRBV5-6 and TRBJ1-2, with D possibly being TRBD1 (6 bases). V dropped 3 bases and J dropped 0 bases, with 12 bases sitting between them. Per germline, CDR1 SGHDT and CDR2 YYEEEE. The CDR3 totals 15 residues. CDR3 coding DNA: TGTGCCAGCAGCTCCGGACAGACTACTAACTATGGCTACACCTTC. Protein sequence: CASSSGQTTNYGYTF.

This sequence joins TRBV28 and TRBJ2-7; 9 bases line up with TRBD1. Germline CDR1 is MDHEN and CDR2 is SYDVKM. This CDR3 comprises 15 residues. V lost 4 bases to trimming and J lost 0 bases; unmatched junction nucleotides: 4. The CDR3 here is CASSSGQGYSYEQYF. In nucleotides, the CDR3 is TGTGCCAGCAGTTCCGGACAGGGGTACTCCTACGAGCAGTACTTC.

This chain uses TRBV7-2 with TRBJ1-2; D remains ambiguous. This CDR3 is 12 amino acids long. Germline assignment: CDR1 SGHTA and CDR2 FQGNSA. V shed 2 bases and J shed 10 bases, with 11 bases lying between them. The CDR3 sequence is CASSLISGSYTF. The CDR3 nucleotides are TGTGCCAGCAGCTTAATCTCGGGTTCCTACACCTTC.

V usage is TRBV4-3 and J usage is TRBJ1-2, with D perhaps matching TRBD1 (5 bases). Trimming removed 1 base at V and 4 bases at J, with 13 bases between. Germline-derived CDR1 and CDR2 are LGHNA and YSLEER. CDR3 size: 15 residues. The CDR3: CASSQVIRDGYGYTF. In DNA, the CDR3 is TGCGCCAGCAGCCAAGTTATTAGGGACGGCTATGGCTACACCTTC.

The chain recombines TRBV9 with TRBJ1-4; D unresolved. The CDR3 is 13 residues long. V shed 0 bases and J shed 13 bases, with 13 bases lying between them. Germline V gene data show CDR1 as SGDLS and CDR2 as YYNGEE. This chain's CDR3 is CASSVGGSQRLFF. The CDR3 region has the DNA TGTGCCAGCAGCGTAGGCGGATCCCAACGACTGTTTTTT.

Written as DNA, the CDR3 is TGCGCCAGTGGGATTAGACAGGGGGCGGACAATGAGCAGTTCTTC. Amino acid sequence: CASGIRQGADNEQFF. The J gene is TRBJ2-1, the V gene TRBV10-2; 10 bases are a match to TRBD1. The germline gives CDR1 WSHSY, CDR2 SAAADI. V trimming: 9 bases; J trimming: 5 bases; junction bases outside the gene matches: 10. This CDR3 is 15 amino acids long.

This clone ranks as medium-sized. The V gene is TRBV28, the J gene TRBJ2-7, with 7 positions matching TRBD1. This CDR3 has 15 residues. Germline lookup yields CDR1 MDHEN and CDR2 SYDVKM. Trimming at V came to 6 bases and at J to 2 bases, leaving 10 bases not matched to a gene. The DNA of the CDR3 is TGTGCCAGCAGCCCCTCCGACAGGGATCCCTACGAGCAGTACTTC. Protein: CASSPSDRDPYEQYF.

The chain links TRBV19 to TRBJ2-1; 8 bases match TRBD1. There are 13 residues in the CDR3. V gave up 3 bases and J gave up 7 bases; unmatched junction bases: 2. CDR1 is LNHDA and CDR2 is SQIVND in the germline V gene (reference sequence). The CDR3 spells CASSMTGVNEQFF. The CDR3, as DNA: TGTGCCAGTAGTATGACAGGGGTGAATGAGCAGTTCTTC.

This chain joins TRBV5-1 and TRBJ1-2; D is undetermined. From germline, CDR1 is SGHRS and CDR2 YFSETQ. V dropped 0 bases and J dropped 0 bases, with 9 bases sitting between them. The CDR3 length is 15 residues. CDR3 in DNA: TGCGCCAGCAGCTTGGGGCAGCCGACTAACTATGGCTACACCTTC. It encodes CASSLGQPTNYGYTF.

V is TRBV7-9 and J is TRBJ1-6; 10 bases align to TRBD1. Germline V gene data show CDR1 as SEHNR and CDR2 as FQNEAQ (reference sequence). The CDR3 is made up of 16 amino acids. V trimming: 6 bases; J trimming: 8 bases; junction bases outside the gene matches: 10. The CDR3 loop is CASRHTGQGEYSPLHF. Written as DNA, the CDR3 is TGTGCCAGCAGACACACCGGACAGGGGGAATATTCACCCCTCCACTTT. Using reference TRBV7-9 and TRBJ1-6 for the parts outside the CDR3, the full variable domain is DTGVSQNPRHKITKRGQNVTFRCDPISEHNRLYWYRQTLGQGPEFLTYFQNEAQLEKSRLLSDRFSAERPKGSFSTLEIQRTEQGDSAMYLCASRHTGQGEYSPLHFGNGTRLTVT.

The chain uses TRBV7-7 and TRBJ2-2; no clear D gene. The V end was cut by 5 bases, the J end by 6 bases, with 7 bases between. The CDR3 runs 12 residues. Germline V gene lookup returns CDR1 SSHAT and CDR2 FNYEAQ (reference sequence). CDR3 nucleotide sequence: TGTGCCAGCAGCCCCTCCGCCGGGGAGCTGTTTTTT. Its protein product is CASSPSAGELFF.

This chain joins TRBV5-1 and TRBJ2-3; TRBD1 matches 7 bases. The germline gives CDR1 SGHRS, CDR2 YFSETQ. This CDR3 region has 14 residues. With V trimmed by 2 bases and J by 5 bases, 5 bases remained unmatched. CDR3 nucleotides: TGCGCCAGCAGCTTAGACAGGGTGGGAGATACGCAGTATTTT. Encoded protein: CASSLDRVGDTQYF.